The sequence of this T cell receptor beta chain was determined in a study of cytomegalovirus exposure and HLA in healthy donors (dated by TCRdb to the late 2010s). Concerning the study at large: According to an earlier analysis of 450 to 650 of the donors, 200 million or so T cells yielded 100 million or so unique TCR beta sequences and more than 250 Gb of sequence data. Among the roughly 390 genotyped donors, roughly 80% belonged to the genetic ancestry cluster associated with self-reported Caucasian donors. In a later analysis, previously published TCR beta repertoires from 666 donors were re-analyzed and high-resolution HLA genotyping was added so that TCR occurrence patterns could be studied. The study aimed to test whether signatures of past pathogen exposure could be identified by cataloging public T cell receptors. An earlier analysis of approximately 500 of the donors applied high-throughput TCR beta sequencing to assess whether each TCR beta V gene segment acted as functional or pseudogenic. Rather than using new phenotypic data, the later analysis identified candidate immune exposures from TCR beta sequences and from how often those sequences occurred across donors. The study profiled the T cell repertoires of 666 subjects by immunosequencing and related them to cytomegalovirus serostatus. On average, around 240,000 unique TCR beta nucleotide sequences were sequenced per donor among roughly 430 genotyped donors of the cohort, with 15% to 20% of those sequences being non-productive. Around 300 gigabases of sequencing data and approximately 85 million unique TCR sequences were included in an early release covering under 650 HLA-typed donors. About 5 DR-DQ haplotypes were handled as single units for association and clustering, since linkage in the cohort was strong. All discovery cohort repertoires had been generated using a single sequencing platform. A later genetic analysis used genome-wide SNP genotypes for about 65% of the roughly 700 donors, treating that subset as a discovery cohort. Typing coverage differed by locus: A, B, C, DRB1 and DQB1 were typed in about 629-640 donors, DQA1 in roughly 500, DPA1 in some 570, and DPB1 in 472. HLA typing covered class I and class II loci at four-digit resolution. In addition to the first cohort of approximately 650 subjects, a separate validation cohort of approximately 130 different subjects was used. Alongside the repertoire data, information on donor age, sex, ethnicity and CMV serostatus was compiled. To predict cytomegalovirus infection status, the study brought together high-throughput TCR immunosequencing, statistical association of individual TCRs with disease status, and machine learning. Paper-wide results and their limitations: The sequencing pipeline was judged likely to have produced a cluster of highly shared sequence variants as a technical artifact. A later analysis found that most CMV-associated TCR beta chains appeared HLA-restricted, with HLA associations seemingly driven largely by CMV exposure. Linkage disequilibrium might explain the correlated functional status among segregating V segments, but an unknown experimental factor could not be ruled out. The classifier was reported to diagnose cytomegalovirus status with high specificity and sensitivity in both the original cohort and the validation cohort. Several of the top co-occurrence clusters appeared to be linked to parvovirus B19, influenza, CMV and Epstein-Barr virus, according to a later analysis. In vitro tests confirmed that three of the cytomegalovirus-associated TCR beta chains recognize cytomegalovirus antigens. The authors suggested that the approach could potentially be extended to other disease states and immunological phenotypes. A further reported finding was that TCR beta sequences accurately predicted the HLA-A and HLA-B alleles for most subjects in the first cohort. CMV serostatus was the only immune exposure information available for the cohort. Specific HLA alleles were associated with 18,000 or so TCR beta sequences at a false discovery rate of 0.05 in a later analysis. In an earlier analysis of some 540 of the donors, most TCR beta V segments appeared in productive rearrangements about 90% or about 30% of the time, broadly matching IMGT annotations. Assigning TCR associations to individual alleles was difficult when HLA alleles, especially DR and DQ, strongly co-occurred. Most TCR sequences were seen in very few donors, while some public TCRs were found in many individuals. In a later analysis, HLA-associated TCR beta chains showed more clonal expansion and lower generation probabilities than non-associated chains that were equally common. The presence/absence analyses assumed that sequencing depth was roughly uniform across donors, and that assumption may not be true. In this cohort, only TCR beta chains were sequenced, and detectable features were limited by the absence of alpha or paired-chain data. In a later analysis, the rate of TCR association differed among HLA loci, with DRB1 alleles having the most associated TCRs and HLA-C alleles having the fewest. An association between a missense DCLRE1C variant and V-gene and J-gene trimming of TCR beta chains was found in a later genetic analysis and replicated in an independent cohort. A total of 150 to 200 TCR beta chains were listed by the study as associated with cytomegalovirus. Because some donors lacked HLA typing at each locus, the association tests relied only on the typed subset. Because counts were too low, around 18 rarely observed V segments, including chromosome 9 orphons, were left out of the earlier analysis of approximately 580 of the donors. According to a later genetic analysis, donors in an Asian-associated ancestry cluster had fewer N-insertions in productive TCRs than the roughly 660-donor mean. Some IMGT-functional V segments, including TRBV6-2 and TRBV6-3, could not be told apart with the 87-base-pair reads, so those segments were excluded.

The cohort consisted of more than 650 healthy bone marrow donors. Cohort members were all nominally healthy when sampled, although unrecorded immune exposures were likely present. The donor tested CMV seronegative and was one of the 352 seronegative cohort members. A peripheral blood sample was provided by each donor, and peripheral blood mononuclear cells were used for TCR beta sequencing. The Qiagen DNeasy Blood Extraction Kit was used to extract genomic DNA from the blood cell samples. Points on this clone: Its cognate antigen has yet to be identified. The input lacks base qualities; no much larger clone sits a single base away.

Receptor libraries were prepared by the immunoSEQ multiplex PCR assay. For the multiplex PCR, a mixture combining 60 forward primers for TCR Vbeta segments and 13 reverse primers for TCR Jbeta segments was used. A multiplex PCR assay on genomic DNA amplified the CDR3 region of rearranged TCR beta genes. On the Illumina HiSeq System, the amplified TCR beta libraries were sequenced as 87-base-pair reads. As for the authors' bioinformatics: A later analysis counted tens of millions of unique TCR beta chains across the 640 or so repertoires, and around 12 million of these chains were shared by at least two donors. To remove PCR and sequencing errors, raw reads were error-corrected and collapsed into unique sequences using a nearest-neighbor algorithm that merged closely related sequences. V, D and J gene segments were assigned by aligning CDR3 sequences to IMGT reference sequences. Each retained sequence needed at least a six-nucleotide match to both a V gene segment and a J gene segment. A rearrangement was called productive if the CDR3 had no stop codons and remained in frame with V and J, and every other rearrangement was called non-productive. Following IMGT convention, CDR3 was defined as the stretch from the second conserved V-encoded cysteine to the conserved J-encoded phenylalanine. The earlier analysis of roughly 590 of the donors excluded sequences that lacked an unambiguous match to a single V gene segment. In an earlier analysis of some 590 of the donors, a V segment was called functional when productive rearrangements were above 56.7%, and segregating when the standard deviation between donors exceeded 5%. A statistical classification framework was built to diagnose cytomegalovirus status from the catalog of TCR beta chain sequences. In a later analysis, TCR nucleotide sequences were compared against IMGT/GENE-DB human TR gene sequences so that V and J genes could be assigned. In a later analysis, CDR3 sequences and most-parsimonious VDJ recombination scenarios were assigned using the TCRdist pipeline. In a later analysis, each TCR beta chain was defined by its CDR3 amino acid sequence together with its V-gene family, and reads lacking a unique V-gene family were excluded. As a way to deal with suspected cross-contamination and a sequencing artifact, a later analysis dropped approximately 590 nucleotide sequences that were highly shared and had low generation probability. In a later analysis, a clonal expansion index was calculated for each public chain from normalized within-repertoire ranks of inferred template counts. A later analysis computed generation probabilities with a VDJ recombination model fitted to out-of-frame rearrangements, and checked the results against IGoR. In a later analysis, TCR-TCR, TCR-HLA and TCR-CMV co-occurrence was scored with hypergeometric tests, and a repertoire-size bias correction was applied to TCR pairs. False discovery rates were estimated in a later analysis by permuting HLA or CMV assignments 20 times. A later analysis grouped co-occurring TCRs with DBSCAN, adding TCRdist sequence similarity when clustering within HLA-allele-positive subsets. Repertoires with fewer than 30,000 or more than 120,000 public chains were left out of co-occurrence clustering, as were a few repertoires with anomalous nucleotide sharing. TCRdb took this table from immuneACCESS and kept in-frame rearrangements with V and J called. Such tables lack part of the clones; where checked against another copy, unresolved V genes explain under half of the gap, and the rest is unexplained. V, J and clone size were drawn from that table, and D and trimming were deduced from the DNA. This sample lists around 250,000 clones; about nine tenths were detected once. The ten largest make up 1.7% of the sample.

V was cut back by 0 bases and J by 13 bases, leaving a gap of 10 bases between them. The CDR3 measures 12 amino acids from cysteine to phenylalanine. Of the read, only the CDR3 DNA is kept; its 36 bases are in frame from base 1. The CDR1 and CDR2 encoded by the germline V gene are MNHEY and SVGAGI. The sequence came from a girl aged 2 to 10 in good health and CMV-seronegative. Source material: PBMCs. The V gene is TRBV6-5 and the J gene is TRBJ2-4, with the D gene not confidently named. The DNA sequence is as follows: TGTGCCAGCAGTTACTCGAAACCCACACAGTACTTC. This translates into CASSYSKPTQYF.